Below, 20 T cell receptor beta chains from the same sample are listed, as sequenced in a study of T-cell memory formation after mild COVID-19. TCRdb analysed the 5' RACE reads with MiXCR anew, one entry per CDR3 protein. Of fewer than 15,000 distinct CDR3 sequences in the sample, 20% to 25% were seen once. The sample taken for sequencing was PBMCs or a T cell subset sorted from them (not recorded which). These receptors came from a man younger than 35 who had mild COVID-19 (a few samples of this study predate the infection). Cell type and time point are not known.

The genes are TRBV3-1 and TRBJ2-7; tentative D call: TRBD1 (6 bases). CDR3 size: 14 residues. V was trimmed by 7 bases and J by 1 base, leaving 14 bases between them. In germline, CDR1 is LGHDT, CDR2 YNNKEL (reference sequence). In nucleotides, the CDR3 is TGTGCCAGCACCCAGGGGTCAGGGTCCTACGAGCAGTACTTC. It yields the protein CASTQGSGSYEQYF.

This clonotype was seen many times. The chain combines TRBV5-1 with TRBJ2-2; a weak D match, TRBD1 (5 bases). CDR1 and CDR2 from the germline V gene are SGHRS and YFSETQ. The CDR3 runs 16 residues. Deletions cut 3 bases from V and 0 bases from J, with 12 bases between. The CDR3 nucleotides read TGCGCCAGCAGCTCTTGGGGCACACCGAACACCGGGGAGCTGTTTTTT. It encodes CASSSWGTPNTGELFF. Based on the CDR3 plus reference TRBV5-1 and TRBJ2-2, the full variable domain is KAGVTQTPRYLIKTRGQQVTLSCSPISGHRSVSWYQQTPGQGLQFLFEYFSETQRNKGNFPGRFSGRQFSNSRSEMNVSTLELGDSALYLCASSSWGTPNTGELFFGEGSRLTVL.

This clonotype has ten or more counts. The chain links TRBV7-9 to TRBJ2-2, with D possibly matching TRBD1 (6 bases). Trimming took 5 bases from V and 0 from J, leaving 13 bases between them. The CDR3 runs to 16 residues. Germline assignment: CDR1 SEHNR and CDR2 FQNEAQ (reference sequence). In DNA form, the CDR3 reads TGTGCCAGCAGCCACGGACGGGACACGAACACCGGGGAGCTGTTTTTT. Its protein product is CASSHGRDTNTGELFF.

The V and J genes are TRBV27 and TRBJ2-7; 7 bases are shared with TRBD2. Losses at the gene ends were 3 bases for V and 5 bases for J; bases not matched to a gene: 10. Germline V gene sequence: CDR1 MNHEY, CDR2 SMNVEV (reference sequence). The CDR3 length is 15 residues. The CDR3 sequence: CASSFLADLRNEQYF. CDR3 nucleotides: TGTGCCAGCAGTTTCCTAGCGGACCTGAGGAACGAGCAGTACTTC.

This clonotype has a count of ten or more. V gene TRBV2 combines with J gene TRBJ2-2; 8 positions agree with TRBD2. CDR3 size: 16 residues. V was pared by 5 bases and J by 0 bases, with 5 bases of the junction left unmatched. CDR1 and CDR2 (germline): SNHLY, FYNNEI. The CDR3 region has the DNA TGTGCCAGCAGTCGCACTAGCGGAGCGAACACCGGGGAGCTGTTTTTT. This translates into CASSRTSGANTGELFF.

This clonotype was seen ten or more times. This chain links TRBV7-8 with TRBJ1-5; D perhaps matches TRBD1 (5 bases). Germline CDR1 is SGHVS and CDR2 is FQNEAQ. V shed 6 bases and J shed 9 bases, with 12 bases lying between them. The CDR3 totals 12 residues. The CDR3 spells CASSQGATPQHF. DNA of the CDR3: TGTGCCAGCAGTCAAGGGGCGACGCCCCAGCATTTT.

This clonotype was counted many times. The chain is built from TRBV3-1 and TRBJ2-4; no reliable D call. The CDR3 has 11 amino acids. The germline gives CDR1 LGHDT, CDR2 YNNKEL (reference sequence). The V and J ends lost 4 bases and 5 bases respectively, with 3 bases between them. The CDR3 sequence: CASSRENIQYF. The CDR3 region has the DNA TGTGCCAGCAGCCGGGAAAACATTCAGTACTTC.

This clonotype was seen repeatedly, ten times or more. This chain links TRBV9 with TRBJ2-3; unclear D gene. V was pared by 0 bases and J by 2 bases, with 16 bases between. This CDR3 contains 17 residues. Germline CDR1 reads SGDLS; CDR2 reads YYNGEE. This CDR3 is CASSVGEVVLNTDTQYF. Written as DNA, the CDR3 is TGTGCCAGCAGCGTAGGCGAGGTGGTTTTGAACACAGATACGCAGTATTTT.

This clonotype was found many times. J is TRBJ1-1 and V is TRBV6-2 or TRBV6-3, with TRBD1 as a possible D gene (6 bases). V was cut by 11 bases and J by 1 base, with 11 bases left in between. CDR1 and CDR2 (germline): MNHEY, SVGEGT. CDR3 length: 12 amino acids. CDR3: CAGKGGNTEAFF. CDR3 sequence (DNA): TGTGCCGGAAAGGGGGGGAACACTGAAGCTTTCTTT.

J is TRBJ1-1 and V is TRBV4-3, with 8 bases that match TRBD1. V gave up 3 bases and J gave up 2 bases; unmatched junction bases: 2. The CDR3 sequence is 14 residues long. Germline CDR1 LGHNA, CDR2 YSLEER. CDR3 bases: TGCGCCAGCAGCCACAGGGGGCTTAACACTGAAGCTTTCTTT. This sequence encodes CASSHRGLNTEAFF.

The chain carries TRBV20-1 and TRBJ1-2; TRBD1 aligns across 7 bases. The length of the CDR3 is 16 residues. Per the germline V gene, CDR1 is DFQATT and CDR2 is SNEGSKA (reference sequence). The J segment lost 5 bases and the V segment lost 0 bases, leaving 12 bases of the junction unmatched. DNA for the CDR3: TGCAGTGCTAGAGAGGGGACAGAGCCACTCTGGTATGGCTACACCTTC. Its translation: CSAREGTEPLWYGYTF.

This clonotype was observed a handful of times. V gene TRBV7-6 combines with J gene TRBJ2-5; 12 bases agree with TRBD2. Germline CDR1 reads SGHVS; CDR2 reads FNYEAQ. CDR3 length equals 15 residues. V was clipped by 3 bases and J by 6 bases; unmatched bases: 5. CDR3 sequence reads: CASSFLAGGTQTQYF. Here the CDR3 DNA reads TGTGCCAGCAGCTTCCTAGCGGGGGGGACCCAGACCCAGTACTTC.

The chain recombines TRBV20-1 with TRBJ1-2; D is unresolved. Per the germline V gene, CDR1 is DFQATT and CDR2 is SNEGSKA (reference sequence). Trimming took 2 bases from V and 4 from J, leaving 11 bases between them. The CDR3 length is 13 residues. The CDR3 nucleotides read TGCAGTGCTAGAAGGGTTGGGAGCTATGGCTACACCTTC. This encodes CSARRVGSYGYTF.

This clonotype was seen a single time. The rearrangement joins TRBV5-5 to TRBJ1-5; maybe TRBD1 (6 bases). The CDR3 has 15 amino acids. Trimming took off 2 bases at V and 9 bases at J, with 18 bases between the two ends. Germline V gene sequence: CDR1 SGHKS, CDR2 YYEKEE (reference sequence). CDR3 protein: CASSLYRDSPTPQHF. The CDR3 DNA is TGTGCCAGCAGCTTATACAGGGACTCCCCCACGCCCCAGCATTTT.

This clonotype was seen at least ten times. V and J are TRBV12-3 or TRBV12-4 and TRBJ2-7; D remains unclear. This CDR3 has 15 residues. V dropped 5 bases and J dropped 3 bases, with 17 bases sitting between them. CDR3 sequence (DNA): TGTGCCAGCAGTAACGGCCAAATTTTAGGCTACGAGCAGTACTTC. Its translation: CASSNGQILGYEQYF.

The sample holds many counts of this clonotype. The rearrangement links TRBV11-2 to TRBJ2-7; D is ambiguous. Germline-derived CDR1 and CDR2 are SGHAT and FQNNGV. The CDR3 covers 13 residues. Trimming removed 1 base from V and 6 bases from J, with 10 bases in between. The CDR3 DNA sequence: TGTGCCAGCAGCTTAGTCTCTAGTTCCGAGCAGTACTTC. Amino acid sequence: CASSLVSSSEQYF.

This clonotype was counted ten times or more. V and J are TRBV12-3 or TRBV12-4 and TRBJ2-5; D gene ambiguous. V shed 2 bases and J shed 5 bases, with 9 bases lying between them. The CDR3 is 13 amino acids. CDR3 loop: CASSLRLEETQYF. The CDR3, as DNA: TGTGCCAGCAGTTTAAGGCTAGAGGAGACCCAGTACTTC.

The sample holds many counts of this clonotype. The chain is built from TRBV20-1 and TRBJ1-3, with D possibly TRBD1 on 6 matching bases. The CDR3 contains 13 residues. V was cut by 5 bases and J by 2 bases, with 10 bases left in between. Germline V CDR1 and CDR2: DFQATT, SNEGSKA (reference sequence). CDR3 sequence: CSAVQGTGNTIYF. Written as DNA, the CDR3 is TGCAGTGCTGTACAGGGTACTGGAAACACCATATATTTT.

This clonotype was counted at least ten times. The chain is built from TRBV12-5 and TRBJ2-7; TRBD1 aligns across 8 bases. Unmatched junction bases numbered 5, after V lost 1 base and J lost 3 bases. This CDR3 is 15 amino acids long. Germline CDR1 and CDR2: LGHNT and FRNRAP. CDR3 nucleotide sequence: TGTGCTAGTGGTTTGGACCGGACAGGGCACTACGAGCAGTACGTC. This sequence encodes CASGLDRTGHYEQYV.

V is TRBV5-1 and J is TRBJ2-5; D is tentatively TRBD1 or TRBD2 (7 bases each). There are 16 residues in the CDR3. Germline CDR1 reads SGHRS; CDR2 reads YFSETQ. Trimming took 0 bases from V and 7 from J, leaving 19 bases between them. In DNA, the CDR3 is TGCGCCAGCAGCTTGGCCGGGGGGACAGTGCGCGGGACCCAGTACTTC. This encodes CASSLAGGTVRGTQYF. Full variable domain (remainder filled in from reference TRBV5-1 and TRBJ2-5): KAGVTQTPRYLIKTRGQQVTLSCSPISGHRSVSWYQQTPGQGLQFLFEYFSETQRNKGNFPGRFSGRQFSNSRSEMNVSTLELGDSALYLCASSLAGGTVRGTQYFGPGTRLLVL.